A single sample is the source of the 10 T cell receptor beta chains below, sequenced in a study of patients and donors after allogeneic stem cell transplantation. TCRdb recomputed calls from the RT-PCR reads with MiXCR, one row per CDR3 protein. The data contain 40,000 to 45,000 distinct CDR3 sequences, under 40% of them singletons. Sequencing was done on a sample of blood, either unsorted or a sorted T cell fraction (not recorded which). All receptors derive from a human donor who was either an allogeneic HSCT recipient or a stem cell or donor lymphocyte infusion donor (not recorded which). It is not recorded whose cells these are; they may come from a transplant donor.

This clonotype has only a few counts. This chain connects TRBV27 to TRBJ1-4, with D possibly being TRBD1 (6 bases). The CDR3 sequence is 15 residues long. Trimming removed 3 bases from V and 5 bases from J, with 13 bases in between. Per the germline V gene, CDR1 is MNHEY and CDR2 is SMNVEV (reference sequence). The CDR3 region has the DNA TGTGCCAGCAGTTTGTTCAGGGGCTTGAATGAAAAACTGTTTTTT. Encoded protein: CASSLFRGLNEKLFF. The full variable domain, its missing parts supplied by reference TRBV27 and TRBJ1-4, is EAQVTQNPRYLITVTGKKLTVTCSQNMNHEYMSWYRQDPGLGLRQIYYSMNVEVTDKGDVPEGYKVSRKEKRNFPLILESPSPNQTSLYFCASSLFRGLNEKLFFGSGTQLSVL.

The chain couples TRBV7-2 to TRBJ2-3; D not certain. Germline V gives CDR1 SGHTA, CDR2 FQGNSA. The CDR3 runs to 13 residues. The ends were cut back, 8 bases at V and 0 bases at J, with 9 bases in the middle. The DNA of the CDR3 is TGTGCCAGCGGTCCAGCCAGCACAGATACGCAGTATTTT. This codes for CASGPASTDTQYF.

This clonotype was seen more than once but under ten times. The gene calls are TRBV5-6 and TRBJ2-1; D is perhaps TRBD2 (5 bases). Trimming removed 1 base from V and 5 bases from J, with 13 bases in between. The CDR3 totals 15 residues. The germline V gene has CDR1 SGHDT and CDR2 YYEEEE. As DNA, the CDR3 is TGTGCCAGCAGCTTGCTAAGGAGGAGCGACAATGAGCAGTTCTTC. Encoded protein: CASSLLRRSDNEQFF.

The table lists this clonotype with many counts. This chain joins TRBV6-5 and TRBJ1-3, with D possibly matching TRBD1 (6 bases). Germline V gene data show CDR1 as MNHEY and CDR2 as SVGAGI. This CDR3 spans 16 amino acids. Trimming pared 0 bases from V and 4 bases from J, leaving 13 bases between. CDR3 region: CASSYSGRGAGNTIYF. The CDR3 DNA is TGTGCCAGCAGTTACTCCGGCAGGGGTGCCGGAAACACCATATATTTT.

This clonotype came up a few times. The chain employs TRBV5-1 and TRBJ1-1; tentative D call: TRBD1 (6 bases). CDR3 size: 15 residues. Germline CDR1 SGHRS, CDR2 YFSETQ. The V gene lost 0 bases and the J gene lost 2 bases, with 11 bases spanning the gap. CDR3 in amino acids: CASSLVRGKNTEAFF. In DNA form, the CDR3 reads TGCGCCAGCAGCTTGGTGAGGGGGAAAAACACTGAAGCTTTCTTT.

The CDR3 sequence: CSVALAPYGYTF. The CDR3 DNA reads as TGCAGCGTTGCTTTGGCCCCCTATGGCTACACCTTC. This chain links TRBV29-1 with TRBJ1-2; D is undetermined. The CDR3 totals 12 residues. CDR1 is SQVTM and CDR2 is ANQGSEA in the germline V gene. Trimming left V 4 bases short and J 4 bases short, with 10 bases between.

Here the CDR3 DNA reads TGTGCCAGCAGTTTTTACCAAGAGACCCAGTACTTC. It encodes CASSFYQETQYF. The V and J genes are TRBV12-3 or TRBV12-4 and TRBJ2-5, with D uncertain. The CDR3 is 12 residues long. V lost 3 bases, J lost 0 bases, and 2 bases lay in between.

The V gene is TRBV4-3, the J gene TRBJ2-2; D is possibly TRBD2 (7 bases). This CDR3 has 16 amino acids. Trimming shortened V by 5 bases and J by 7 bases, and 20 bases separated the two germline ends. Germline CDR1 reads LGHNA; CDR2 reads YSLEER. The CDR3 region is CASSRGEGRSFGELFF. CDR3 coding DNA: TGCGCCAGCAGCAGGGGGGAGGGCAGGTCTTTCGGGGAGCTGTTTTTT.

In this sample, this clonotype turned up a few times. This chain connects TRBV29-1 to TRBJ1-6, with D possibly being TRBD1 (6 bases). This CDR3 comprises 13 residues. In germline, CDR1 is SQVTM, CDR2 ANQGSEA. V shed 6 bases and J shed 6 bases, with 12 bases lying between them. CDR3 bases: TGCAGCGTCCAGAAGGGGGGTAATTCACCCCTCCACTTT. Translated, it gives CSVQKGGNSPLHF.

The gene calls are TRBV20-1 and TRBJ1-5; 8 nucleotides match TRBD1. Germline V gene lookup returns CDR1 DFQATT and CDR2 SNEGSKA (reference sequence). The CDR3 is 16 residues long. J gave up 2 bases and V 3 bases, and 9 bases lay outside the gene matches. CDR3 region: CSASPDRGSGNQPQHF. CDR3 nucleotide sequence: TGCAGTGCTAGTCCCGACAGGGGATCTGGCAATCAGCCCCAGCATTTT.